This T cell receptor (beta chain) appears in the sequencing data of a study of post-analysis software for immune sequencing data. Unique molecular identifiers were carried by the TCR beta cDNA libraries. Around 500,000 cDNA molecules were obtained from 1 to 10 million T cells. MiXCR was run by TCRdb on the PCR reads, yielding one entry per CDR3 protein. The sample consists of hundreds of thousands of distinct CDR3 sequences, around 53% of them appearing once. On this clonotype: Its antigen is not identified.

Findings and caveats of the study: Samples made in the same batch grouped tightly together by F measure. Compared against controls, patients with multiple sclerosis displayed significantly lower normalized Chao1 diversity. Controls showed lower frequencies than patients for a few TRBV segments, and TRBV5-6, TRBV5-1 and TRBV20-1 were among these.

The CDR3 loop spans 14 amino acids. Germline values: CDR1 KGHSH, CDR2 LQKENI. Trimming at V came to 5 bases and at J to 0 bases, leaving 4 bases not matched to a gene. The rearrangement uses TRBV18 and TRBJ2-7; TRBD1 matches at 7 bases. This clonotype was sampled from a girl aged 10 to 17 with multiple sclerosis. The sequencing sample was made of blood. CDR3 amino acids: CASSADRDSYEQYF. As DNA, the CDR3 is TGTGCCAGCTCAGCCGACAGGGACTCCTACGAGCAGTACTTC.